One sample yielded the 29 T cell receptor beta chains listed below, sequenced in a study of OX40 agonist ivuxolimab in advanced cancers. Profiling relied on immunoSEQ multiplex PCR, and the TCRdb table lists in-frame clones only, not all of them. The sample carries 53,000 or so clones, 70% to 90% recorded once. Material: CD4+ or CD8+ T cells sorted from blood, obtained in a trial of the OX40 agonist ivuxolimab. These receptors originate from an adult with an advanced solid tumor such as melanoma, head and neck, liver or kidney cancer.

As to this clone: An end of the junction differs from the germline gene, which may be a read error. The chain couples TRBV7-7 to TRBJ2-1; TRBD2 matches 8 bases. Germline CDR1 reads SSHAT; CDR2 reads FNYEAQ (reference sequence). The CDR3 runs 16 residues. In nucleotides, the CDR3 is TGTGCTAGCAGCCAGGGGACGGGACTAGACACCAATGAGCAGTTCTTC. Protein product: CASSQGTGLDTNEQFF. Based on the CDR3 plus reference TRBV7-7 and TRBJ2-1, the full variable domain is GAGVSQSPRYKVTKRGQDVTLRCDPISSHATLYWYQQALGQGPEFLTYFNYEAQPDKSGLPSDRFSAERPEGSISTLTIQRTEQRDSAMYRCASSQGTGLDTNEQFFGPGTRLTVL.

DNA of the CDR3: TGTGCCAGCAGCCAAAGGAGCGGGTTGAACACCGGGGAGCTGTTTTTT. Translation: CASSQRSGLNTGELFF. This chain links TRBV7-6 with TRBJ2-2; possible D gene TRBD2, 6 bases. With 5 bases removed from V and 1 base from J, the gap between germline ends came to 14 bases. CDR1 and CDR2 from the germline V gene are SGHVS and FNYEAQ. The length of the CDR3 is 16 residues.

V and J are TRBV7-8 and TRBJ1-4; TRBD1 matches at 7 bases. This CDR3 has 12 amino acids. Germline loops: CDR1 SGHVS, CDR2 FQNEAQ. V lost 1 base to trimming and J lost 12 bases; unmatched junction nucleotides: 2. Here the CDR3 reads CASSLGGGQLFF. CDR3 coding DNA: TGTGCCAGCAGCTTAGGAGGGGGCCAACTGTTTTTT.

This sequence joins TRBV18 and TRBJ2-7, with D perhaps matching TRBD1 (6 bases). The CDR3 runs 16 residues. Germline V CDR1 and CDR2: KGHSH, LQKENI. Trimming took 4 bases from V and 1 from J, leaving 17 bases between them. CDR3: CASSRDTQTASYEQYF. The DNA for the CDR3 is TGTGCCAGCTCACGGGACACCCAAACTGCTTCCTACGAGCAGTACTTC.

V usage is TRBV6-5 and J usage is TRBJ2-7; 8 bases align to TRBD1. The CDR3 has 13 amino acids. Unmatched junction bases numbered 5, after V lost 4 bases and J lost 6 bases. Per germline, CDR1 MNHEY and CDR2 SVGAGI. The CDR3 DNA reads TGTGCCAGCAGTTTCTCACAGGGGGGCGAGCAGTACTTC. It specifies CASSFSQGGEQYF.

V gene TRBV5-1 combines with J gene TRBJ2-5, with TRBD2 matching 11 bases. The germline V gene encodes CDR1 SGHRS and CDR2 YFSETQ. This CDR3 comprises 17 residues. The V segment lost 4 bases and the J segment 4 bases; nucleotides outside the gene matches: 12. The CDR3: CASSLLAGGEITETQYF. CDR3 DNA sequence: TGCGCCAGCAGCCTTCTAGCGGGAGGAGAAATAACAGAGACCCAGTACTTC.

The J gene is TRBJ2-3, the V gene TRBV7-3, with TRBD1 identical over 7 bases. The V and J ends lost 5 bases and 4 bases, in that order; junction bases with no gene match: 9. This CDR3 comprises 15 residues. Germline-derived CDR1 and CDR2 are SGHTA and FQGTGA. The CDR3 loop reads CASSPDRSVADTQYF. CDR3 bases: TGTGCCAGCAGCCCGGACAGGTCTGTCGCAGATACGCAGTATTTT.

V and J are TRBV10-3 and TRBJ2-5, with 10 bases aligning to TRBD2. The germline gives CDR1 ENHRY, CDR2 SYGVKD. V dropped 3 bases and J dropped 3; count of bases not matched to a gene: 13. The CDR3 contains 18 residues. The CDR3 DNA sequence: TGTGCCATCAGTGATCAAGGCGGTAGCGGGAGGACTAAAGAGACCCAGTACTTC. This codes for CAISDQGGSGRTKETQYF.

The DNA of the CDR3 is TGTGCCAGCAGCCCTCCGGGACGGACTCAGGAAGAGCAGTACTTC. Amino acid sequence: CASSPPGRTQEEQYF. The chain has TRBV7-3 and TRBJ2-7; the D call may be TRBD1 or TRBD2 (5 bases each). The CDR3 has 15 residues. The germline V gene has CDR1 SGHTA and CDR2 FQGTGA. The V end was cut by 5 bases, the J end by 7 bases, with 21 bases between.

The count of this clone is one. This sequence joins TRBV30 and TRBJ2-3; TRBD1 agrees at 7 bases. In germline, CDR1 is GTSNPN, CDR2 SVGIG (reference sequence). This CDR3 comprises 14 residues. Unmatched junction bases numbered 5, after V lost 3 bases and J lost 2 bases. CDR3 sequence: CAWRRTGFTDTQYF. The CDR3 bases are TGTGCCTGGAGGCGGACAGGTTTCACAGATACGCAGTATTTT.

This clone was detected a few times. The gene calls are TRBV19 and TRBJ2-5; the D is unclear. This CDR3 contains 9 residues. Germline values: CDR1 LNHDA, CDR2 SQIVND (reference sequence). Between the trimmed V and J ends, which lost 10 bases and 7 bases, there was a span of 7 bases. DNA for the CDR3: TGTGCCACCCAGTGGACCCAGTACTTC. Protein sequence: CATQWTQYF. The variable domain in full, with the rest retrieved from reference TRBV19 and TRBJ2-5, is DGGITQSPKYLFRKEGQNVTLSCEQNLNHDAMYWYRQDPGQGLRLIYYSQIVNDFQKGDIAEGYSVSREKKESFPLTVTSAQKNPTAFYLCATQWTQYFGPGTRLLVL.

This CDR3 is CASSFILTGLGGELFF. The CDR3 DNA reads as TGTGCCAGTAGTTTTATACTAACAGGGTTGGGCGGGGAGCTGTTTTTT. J is TRBJ2-2 and V is TRBV19; TRBD1 might be the D (6 bases). The V gene's germline CDR1 is LNHDA and CDR2 SQIVND (reference sequence). This CDR3 spans 16 amino acids. With 5 bases removed from V and 7 bases from J, the gap between germline ends came to 20 bases. The full variable domain, in which reference TRBV19 and TRBJ2-2 provide the parts outside the CDR3, is DGGITQSPKYLFRKEGQNVTLSCEQNLNHDAMYWYRQDPGQGLRLIYYSQIVNDFQKGDIAEGYSVSREKKESFPLTVTSAQKNPTAFYLCASSFILTGLGGELFFGEGSRLTVL.

The chain links TRBV5-1 to TRBJ1-4; 7 positions agree with TRBD1. Germline V gene data show CDR1 as SGHRS and CDR2 as YFSETQ. J lost 7 bases, V lost 2 bases, and 5 bases had no gene match. This CDR3 is 14 amino acids long. CDR3 nucleotide sequence: TGCGCCAGCAGCTTCGGGACAGAGTTTGAAAAACTGTTTTTT. This codes for CASSFGTEFEKLFF.

This chain connects TRBV6-4 to TRBJ2-3; D remains ambiguous. The CDR3 runs 15 residues. Between the trimmed V and J ends, which lost 0 bases and 3 bases, there was a span of 10 bases. Germline values: CDR1 MRHNA, CDR2 SNTAGT. CDR3 in DNA: TGTGCCAGCAGTGACTCGGCGGAAGTAACAGATACGCAGTATTTT. Amino acids: CASSDSAEVTDTQYF.

This clone has at least ten counts. V and J are TRBV5-1 and TRBJ2-1, with D maybe TRBD2 (6 bases). Germline V gene sequence: CDR1 SGHRS, CDR2 YFSETQ. Trimming took off 0 bases at V and 8 bases at J, with 12 bases between the two ends. The CDR3 contains 14 residues. The CDR3 spells CASSLGDFSHEQFF. As DNA, the CDR3 is TGCGCCAGCAGCTTGGGGGACTTCTCCCATGAGCAGTTCTTC.

The rearrangement uses TRBV14 and TRBJ1-4; D unclear. There are 15 residues in the CDR3. V shed 1 base and J shed 0 bases, with 6 bases lying between them. Germline lookup yields CDR1 SGHDN and CDR2 FVKESK. The CDR3 region has the DNA TGTGCCAGCAGCCAAGGTTACGCAACTAATGAAAAACTGTTTTTT. It codes for CASSQGYATNEKLFF.

This chain uses TRBV11-2 with TRBJ1-4; 7 positions match TRBD1. Germline V gene lookup returns CDR1 SGHAT and CDR2 FQNNGV. CDR3 length equals 16 residues. J lost 7 bases, V lost 0 bases, and 8 bases had no gene match. This CDR3 is CASSLDQGQISEKLFF. The DNA of the CDR3 is TGTGCCAGCAGCTTAGACCAGGGACAGATCAGTGAAAAACTGTTTTTT.

This chain joins TRBV30 and TRBJ2-5; the D gene is possibly TRBD2 (6 bases). The CDR3 covers 16 residues. The V and J ends lost 0 bases and 1 base respectively, with 15 bases between them. The V gene's germline CDR1 is GTSNPN and CDR2 SVGIG (reference sequence). CDR3 sequence (DNA): TGTGCCTGGAGTGTAATTCCGGGAGTTCCCCAAGAGACCCAGTACTTC. Protein: CAWSVIPGVPQETQYF.

V and J are TRBV6-1 and TRBJ2-5, with D possibly called TRBD1 or TRBD2 (6 bases each). The germline gives CDR1 MNHNS, CDR2 SASEGT. V was shortened by 10 bases and J by 0 bases, with 18 bases between the two germline ends. The CDR3 runs to 15 residues. Here the CDR3 DNA reads TGTGCCACAAGACGGGGGCCCTATTACCAAGAGACCCAGTACTTC. It translates to CATRRGPYYQETQYF.

This rearrangement joins TRBV19 to TRBJ2-7; a possible D gene is TRBD1 (6 bases). Germline loops: CDR1 LNHDA, CDR2 SQIVND (reference sequence). There are 14 residues in the CDR3. V dropped 9 bases and J dropped 2 bases, with 17 bases sitting between them. The DNA of the CDR3 is TGTGCCAGCCAATCGGACAGCTTTACCTACGAGCAGTACTTC. It translates to CASQSDSFTYEQYF.

The rearrangement uses TRBV27 and TRBJ2-7, with TRBD2 as a possible D gene (5 bases). V was cut by 5 bases and J by 4 bases, with 12 bases left in between. CDR1 is MNHEY and CDR2 is SMNVEV in the germline V gene (reference sequence). There are 13 residues in the CDR3. For the CDR3, the DNA is TGTGCCAGCAGTCCCCGCCGAGGGTACGAGCAGTACTTC. This codes for CASSPRRGYEQYF.

The chain couples TRBV5-1 to TRBJ2-7; D perhaps matches TRBD1 (5 bases). The germline V and J ends were trimmed by 1 base and 4 bases, with 15 bases remaining between them. Germline-derived CDR1 and CDR2 are SGHRS and YFSETQ. The CDR3 sequence is 15 residues long. The CDR3 loop reads CASSLRQGSWYEQYF. In nucleotides, the CDR3 is TGCGCCAGCAGCTTGAGGCAGGGTTCGTGGTACGAGCAGTACTTC. Filled out from reference TRBV5-1 and TRBJ2-7, the complete variable domain reads KAGVTQTPRYLIKTRGQQVTLSCSPISGHRSVSWYQQTPGQGLQFLFEYFSETQRNKGNFPGRFSGRQFSNSRSEMNVSTLELGDSALYLCASSLRQGSWYEQYFGPGTRLTVT.

About this clone: The junction shows a germline mismatch at one end, possibly a read error. This CDR3 is also generated by other DNA sequences in the sample. The CDR3 spells CASSQDSGSSYEQYF. The CDR3 region has the DNA TGTGCCAGCAGCCAAGATAGCGGGAGCTCCTACGAGCAGTACTTC. The genes are TRBV4-1 and TRBJ2-7, with 9 bases lining up with TRBD2. CDR3 length equals 15 residues. In germline, CDR1 is MGHRA, CDR2 YSYEKL.

The chain combines TRBV19 with TRBJ2-1; D is undetermined. CDR1 and CDR2 (germline): LNHDA, SQIVND (reference sequence). This CDR3 contains 14 residues. V gave up 0 bases and J gave up 5 bases, with 8 bases separating them. The CDR3 DNA is TGTGCCAGTAGTATAGATTGGGGAAACAATGAGCAGTTCTTC. Protein sequence: CASSIDWGNNEQFF.

This clone was detected once. Germline and junction disagree at one end, which may indicate a read error. The gene calls are TRBV11-2 and TRBJ2-5; 7 bases line up with TRBD1. The germline gives CDR1 SGHAT, CDR2 FQNNGV. The CDR3 spans 15 residues. The CDR3 sequence: CASRLEGAPQETQYF. CDR3 bases: TGTGCCAGCAGATTAGAGGGGGCGCCCCAAGAGACCCAGTACTTC. Complete variable domain (other parts from reference TRBV11-2 and TRBJ2-5): EAGVAQSPRYKIIEKRQSVAFWCNPISGHATLYWYQQILGQGPKLLIQFQNNGVVDDSQLPKDRFSAERLKGVDSTLKIQPAKLEDSAVYLCASRLEGAPQETQYFGPGTRLLVL.

Worth noting for this clone: At one boundary the junction diverges from the germline segment, which might be a read error. The rearrangement uses TRBV7-7 and TRBJ2-2; TRBD2 matches 8 bases. The CDR3 is made up of 17 amino acids. Germline V CDR1 and CDR2: SSHAT, FNYEAQ (reference sequence). The CDR3 loop is CASSLAVSGSGTGELFF. The CDR3 DNA sequence: TGTGCTAGCAGCTTAGCAGTCAGCGGGAGTGGAACCGGGGAGCTGTTTTTT.

The CDR3 nucleotides are TGTGCCAGTAGTATGGAGGGATATCACGAGCAGTACTTC. Translating gives CASSMEGYHEQYF. The chain has TRBV19 and TRBJ2-7, with D possibly TRBD2 on 6 matching bases. Germline V gene data show CDR1 as LNHDA and CDR2 as SQIVND (reference sequence). CDR3 length: 13 residues. V was cut by 3 bases and J by 5 bases, with 11 bases left in between.

This sequence joins TRBV6-1 and TRBJ1-1, with D possibly TRBD1 on 5 matching bases. Trimming removed 4 bases at V and 5 bases at J, with 11 bases between. This CDR3 region has 13 residues. Germline V gene lookup returns CDR1 MNHNS and CDR2 SASEGT. CDR3 sequence reads: CASSGLGVTEAFF. The DNA for the CDR3 is TGTGCCAGCAGTGGGTTGGGGGTTACTGAAGCTTTCTTT.

V and J are TRBV6-4 and TRBJ2-1, with TRBD2 matching over 9 bases. There are 15 residues in the CDR3. CDR1 is MRHNA and CDR2 is SNTAGT in the germline V gene. Germline trimming cut 6 bases from V and 2 bases from J; bases unmatched to any gene: 5. The CDR3 sequence: CASRTIAGAYNEQFF. In DNA form, the CDR3 reads TGTGCCAGCAGGACAATAGCGGGGGCCTACAATGAGCAGTTCTTC.